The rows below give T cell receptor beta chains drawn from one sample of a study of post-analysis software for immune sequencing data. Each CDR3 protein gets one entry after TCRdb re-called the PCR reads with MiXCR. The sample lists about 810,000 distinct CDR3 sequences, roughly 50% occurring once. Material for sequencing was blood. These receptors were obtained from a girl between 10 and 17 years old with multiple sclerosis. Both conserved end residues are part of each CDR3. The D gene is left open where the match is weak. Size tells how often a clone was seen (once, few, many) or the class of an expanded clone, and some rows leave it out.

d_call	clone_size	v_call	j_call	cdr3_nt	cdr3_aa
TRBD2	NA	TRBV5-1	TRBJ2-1	TGCGCCAGCAGCTTGACTAGCGGGGGGGCGGAAAATGAGCAGTTCTTC	CASSLTSGGAENEQFF
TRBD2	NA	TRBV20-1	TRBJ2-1	TGCAGTGCCCCCAAGGAGCGGGGGAATTACAATGAGCAGTTCTTC	CSAPKERGNYNEQFF
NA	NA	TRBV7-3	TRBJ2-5	TGTGCCAGCAGCTTAAGGGAGCGGAGTTACCAAGAGACCCAATACTTC	CASSLRERSYQETQYF
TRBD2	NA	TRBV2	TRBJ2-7	TGTGCCAGCAGAGCATTCATTAGCGGGGGGGCCGTCGACGAGCAGTACTTC	CASRAFISGGAVDEQYF
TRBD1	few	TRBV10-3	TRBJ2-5	TGTGCCATCAGTGAGTCGACAGGGGGCGAGGAGACCCAGTACTTC	CAISESTGGEETQYF
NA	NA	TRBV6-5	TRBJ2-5	TGTGCCAGCAGTTACTCGACCATGGGCAGGGGGGGACAGACCCAGTACTTC	CASSYSTMGRGGQTQYF
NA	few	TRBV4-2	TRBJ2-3	TGTGCCAGCAGCCAAGAGCCCCGCACAGATACGCAGTATTTT	CASSQEPRTDTQYF
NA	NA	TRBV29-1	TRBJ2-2	TGCAGCGTTGTACAGGCCGGGGAGCTGTTTTTT	CSVVQAGELFF
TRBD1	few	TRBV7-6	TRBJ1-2	TGTGCCAGCAGCGGACCGACAGGGCGCGGCTACACCTTC	CASSGPTGRGYTF
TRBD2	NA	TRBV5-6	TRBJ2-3	TGTGCCAGCAGCCGCCTTCGGACTAGCGGACGCACAGATACGCAGTATTTT	CASSRLRTSGRTDTQYF
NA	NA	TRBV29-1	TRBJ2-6	TGCAGCGTAGTCACTGGGGCCAACGTCCTGACTTTC	CSVVTGANVLTF
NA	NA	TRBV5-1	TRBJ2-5	TGCGCCAGCAGCTTGGAATCGAGCCAAGAGACCCAGTACTTC	CASSLESSQETQYF
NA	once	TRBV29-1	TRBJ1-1	TGCAGCTCCCGCGCAGTGAACACTGAAGCTTTCTTT	CSSRAVNTEAFF
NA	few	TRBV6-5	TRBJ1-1	TGTGCCAGCAGTTACTCGCCAGGGAGAGGGAACACTGAAGCTTTCTTT	CASSYSPGRGNTEAFF
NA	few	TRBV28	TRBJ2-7	TGTGCCAGCAGCAAAAGAGGGCTTCACGAGCAGTACTTC	CASSKRGLHEQYF
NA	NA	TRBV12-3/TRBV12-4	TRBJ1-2	TGTGCCAGCACCTTGGGCCAGGGGAACTATGGCTACACCTTC	CASTLGQGNYGYTF
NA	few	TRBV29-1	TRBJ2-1	TGCAGCGTTGAAGATCGGGTCCCTTCGGCGGCTGAGCAGTTCTTC	CSVEDRVPSAAEQFF
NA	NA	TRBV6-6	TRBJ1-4	TGTGCCAGCAGATACAACAGGGTGGCTAATGAAAAACTGTTTTTT	CASRYNRVANEKLFF
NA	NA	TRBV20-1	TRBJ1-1	TGCAGTGCCCCAAAGGCGCAGGCGAACACTGAAGCTTTCTTT	CSAPKAQANTEAFF
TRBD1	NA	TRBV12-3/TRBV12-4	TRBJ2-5	TGTGCCAGCAGGACAGGGGGCCAAGAGACCCAGTACTTC	CASRTGGQETQYF
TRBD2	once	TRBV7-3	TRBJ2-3	TGTGCCAGCAGCTCCATAGCGGGGGCGGGAGATACGCAGTATTTT	CASSSIAGAGDTQYF
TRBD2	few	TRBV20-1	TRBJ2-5	TGCAGTGCTAGAGATATGCGGGAGCTTCGGTATGAGCAGTACTTC	CSARDMRELRYEQYF
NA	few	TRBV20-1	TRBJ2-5	TGCAGTGCTAGAGCCATGGCTAGCTCTGAGACCCAGTACTTC	CSARAMASSETQYF
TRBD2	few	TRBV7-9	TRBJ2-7	TGTGCCAGCAGCTTAGCGGCCAGCGGGAGGATCGAGCAGTACTTC	CASSLAASGRIEQYF
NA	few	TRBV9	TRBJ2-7	TGTGCCAGCAGCGTAGGTGAACACCCATACGAGCAGTACTTC	CASSVGEHPYEQYF
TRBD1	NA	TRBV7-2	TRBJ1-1	TGTGCCAGCAGCTTCCGGGACAGGGGGGGTACTGAAGCTTTCTTT	CASSFRDRGGTEAFF
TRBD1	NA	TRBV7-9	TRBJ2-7	TGTGCCAGCAGCCTCATGGAAGACAGGGGCGAGCAGTACTTC	CASSLMEDRGEQYF
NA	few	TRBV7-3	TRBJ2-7	TGTGCCAGCAGCTCCGGACTACCCCCCTACGAGCAGTACTTC	CASSSGLPPYEQYF
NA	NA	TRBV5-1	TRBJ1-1	TGCGCCAGCAGCTTGGCCCTCCAGGGGAACACTGAAGCTTTCTTT	CASSLALQGNTEAFF
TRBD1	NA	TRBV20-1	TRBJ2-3	TGCAGTGCTAGACCCCTAAAGGGCAGGGGGCTCACAGATACGCAGTATTTT	CSARPLKGRGLTDTQYF
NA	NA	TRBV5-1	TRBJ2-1	TGCGCCAGCAGCTTGGCACGGACGAGGGGAGACAATGAGCAGTTCTTC	CASSLARTRGDNEQFF
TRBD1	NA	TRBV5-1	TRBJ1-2	TGCGCCAGCAGCTTAATTGGACAGGGGAACTATGGCTACACCTTC	CASSLIGQGNYGYTF
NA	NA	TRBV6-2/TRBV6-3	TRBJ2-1	TGTGCCAGCAGTAAGCCCCGGGACCGGTACTACAATGAGCAGTTCTTC	CASSKPRDRYYNEQFF
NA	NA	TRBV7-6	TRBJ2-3	TGTGCCAGCAGCCCAACCCCGCGCGCTAGCACAGATACGCAGTATTTT	CASSPTPRASTDTQYF
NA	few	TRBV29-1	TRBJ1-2	TGCAGCGTCAGGGGCACTCCCACTAACTATGGCTACACCTTC	CSVRGTPTNYGYTF
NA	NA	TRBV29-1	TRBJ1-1	TGCAGCGGTACCCTGGAGGCTGATGAAGCTTTCTTT	CSGTLEADEAFF
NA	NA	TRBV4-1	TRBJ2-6	TGCGCCAGCAGCTTGGTTGGTGGGGCCAACGTCCTGACTTTC	CASSLVGGANVLTF
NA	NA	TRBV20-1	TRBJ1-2	TGCAGTGCCCGCGCCGGGGACAAGAACTATGGCTACACCTTC	CSARAGDKNYGYTF
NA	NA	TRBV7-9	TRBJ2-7	TGTGCCAGCAGCTTACCCGGAGAGCAGTACTTC	CASSLPGEQYF